This passage covers 2 T cell receptor beta chains from one sample sequenced in a study of T cells in Graves' hyperthyroidism and ophthalmopathy. Amplified TCR beta CDR3 regions came from RNA transcripts. Researchers ran a first-round RT-PCR on the TCR CDR3 using the HTBI primer set. Using its own MiXCR run on the multiplex PCR reads, TCRdb lists one record per CDR3 protein. The sample lists approximately 690,000 distinct CDR3 sequences, under 25% seen once, with approximately 30% in the top ten. Sequenced material: blood. These receptors came from a man aged 25-45 years with Graves' ophthalmopathy.

This clonotype has a handful of counts. The J gene is TRBJ2-7, the V gene TRBV19; D gene unclear. The germline gives CDR1 LNHDA, CDR2 SQIVND (reference sequence). V was pared by 5 bases and J by 3 bases, with 14 bases between. This CDR3 contains 14 residues. The CDR3 DNA reads as TGTGCCAGTAGTTATGGCAGGAGAAACTACGAGCAGTACTTC. Translating gives CASSYGRRNYEQYF.

The chain couples TRBV6-1 to TRBJ2-3, with 7 bases lining up with TRBD1. CDR1 is MNHNS and CDR2 is SASEGT in the germline V gene. The CDR3 sequence is 15 residues long. The junction had 9 bases not matched to a gene; V was cut back by 5 bases and J by 4 bases. The CDR3 sequence: CASSLGQGGADTQYF. CDR3 nucleotide sequence: TGTGCCAGCAGTCTCGGACAAGGGGGCGCAGATACGCAGTATTTT.